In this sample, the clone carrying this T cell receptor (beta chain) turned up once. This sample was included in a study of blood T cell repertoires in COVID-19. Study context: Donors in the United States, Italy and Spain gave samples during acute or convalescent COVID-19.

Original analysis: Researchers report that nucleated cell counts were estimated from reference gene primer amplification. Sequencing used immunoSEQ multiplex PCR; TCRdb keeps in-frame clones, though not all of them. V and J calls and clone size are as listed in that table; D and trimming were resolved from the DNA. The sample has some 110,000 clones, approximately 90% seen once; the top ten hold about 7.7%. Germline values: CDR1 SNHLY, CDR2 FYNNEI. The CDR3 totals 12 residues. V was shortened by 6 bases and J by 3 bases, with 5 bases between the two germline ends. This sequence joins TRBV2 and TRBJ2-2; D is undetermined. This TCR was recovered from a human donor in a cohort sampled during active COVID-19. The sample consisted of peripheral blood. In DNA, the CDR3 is TGTGCCAGCAGCGAGGACACCGGGGAGCTGTTTTTT. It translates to CASSEDTGELFF.